A selection of T cell receptor beta chains follows, all from one sample in a study of blood T cell repertoires in COVID-19. Profiling relied on immunoSEQ multiplex PCR, and the TCRdb table lists in-frame clones only, not all of them. This table has 250,000 to 350,000 clones, about nine tenths appearing once. The sample taken for sequencing was peripheral blood. The receptors were gathered from a woman aged 45-59 years who had recovered from COVID-19. The CDR3 runs from the conserved cysteine through the conserved F or W. The D gene is left open where the match is weak. Size values are once, few and many counts, or a class for expanded clones, and some rows have none.

abundance | d_gene | j_gene | v_gene | CDR3nt | CDR3aa
few | - | TRBJ1-6 | TRBV30 | TGTGCCTGGAGCACGGGACACTCAAGTAATTCACCCCTCCACTTT | CAWSTGHSSNSPLHF
- | - | TRBJ1-1 | TRBV3-1/TRBV3-2 | TGTGCCAGCAGCCATCCCTGGAACACTGAAGCTTTCTTT | CASSHPWNTEAFF
- | - | TRBJ2-2 | TRBV9 | TGTGCCAGCAGCCCACAGGCGGGAAACACCGGGGAGCTGTTTTTT | CASSPQAGNTGELFF
- | TRBD1 | TRBJ1-1 | TRBV7-9 | TGTGCCAGCAGCTTAGCTACAGGGGCTATTCGGGAAGCTTTCTTT | CASSLATGAIREAFF
once | - | TRBJ1-1 | TRBV7-2 | TGTGCCAGCAGCCGTCGGGGCACTGAAGCTTTCTTT | CASSRRGTEAFF
- | - | TRBJ2-1 | TRBV5-1 | TGCGCCAGCAGCTGGGGGCTTGGCACTACTTACAATGAGCAGTTCTTC | CASSWGLGTTYNEQFF
- | - | TRBJ2-5 | TRBV13 | TGTGCCAGCAGCTTAGTGGAAGGGGTTATCCAAGAGACCCAGTACTTC | CASSLVEGVIQETQYF
- | TRBD1 | TRBJ2-3 | TRBV19 | TGTGCCAGTAGTATAGAAGGAAGACAGGGAGCTTCAGATACGCAGTATTTT | CASSIEGRQGASDTQYF
- | TRBD1 | TRBJ1-4 | TRBV27 | TGTGCCAGCAGGAGACAGGGGGTTGAAAAACTGTTTTTT | CASRRQGVEKLFF
- | - | TRBJ2-7 | TRBV10-3 | TGTGCCATCAGAGGGGGTGGACAGACCTACGAGCAGTACTTC | CAIRGGGQTYEQYF
- | TRBD2 | TRBJ2-5 | TRBV13 | TGTGCCAGCGCCAGCGGGGGGTACCAAGAGACCCAGTACTTC | CASASGGYQETQYF
- | - | TRBJ2-1 | TRBV30 | TGTGCCTGGGATACCAGGGGAAGCGCCTACAATGAGCAGTTCTTC | CAWDTRGSAYNEQFF
- | - | TRBJ2-7 | TRBV6-2/TRBV6-3 | TGTGCCAGCAGTTACTCATCAGGGAACGAGCAGTACTTC | CASSYSSGNEQYF
once | - | TRBJ1-4 | TRBV4-2 | TGTGCCAGCAGCCAAGGATTAGACTCAACTAATGAAAAACTGTTTTTT | CASSQGLDSTNEKLFF
- | TRBD2 | TRBJ2-3 | TRBV11-2 | TGTGCCAGCAGCTTGCTAGCGGGGGGTACCACAGATACGCAGTATTTT | CASSLLAGGTTDTQYF
- | TRBD1 | TRBJ1-5 | TRBV9 | TGTGCCAGCAGCGTAGCAGGGGGTGGCAATCAGCCCCAGCATTTT | CASSVAGGGNQPQHF
- | - | TRBJ2-1 | TRBV7-9 | TGTGCCAGCAGCTTAGCGGGTAGAGGTGAGCAGTTCTTC | CASSLAGRGEQFF
once | - | TRBJ2-1 | TRBV7-3 | TGTGCCAGCAGCCCCGGCAGAGGGCAGTTCTTC | CASSPGRGQFF
- | TRBD2 | TRBJ2-1 | TRBV5-6 | TGTGCCAGCAGCTTCGGCGGGGGGAGCTCCTACAATGAGCAGTTCTTC | CASSFGGGSSYNEQFF
- | - | TRBJ1-2 | TRBV2 | TGTGCCAGCAGATTAACAGGGATAGCTAACTATGGCTACACCTTC | CASRLTGIANYGYTF
- | TRBD1 | TRBJ1-5 | TRBV6-4 | TGTGCCAGCAGTGAAGGGGGACAGGGGAAAAATAGCAATCAGCCCCAGCATTTT | CASSEGGQGKNSNQPQHF
- | TRBD2 | TRBJ2-3 | TRBV3-1/TRBV3-2 | TGTGCCAGCAGCCAGCAGCGGGGGCTCACAGATACGCAGTATTTT | CASSQQRGLTDTQYF
few | - | TRBJ2-2 | TRBV24-1 | TGTGCCACCAGTGATCCGACAGCCAACACCGGGGAGCTGTTTTTT | CATSDPTANTGELFF
once | - | TRBJ2-5 | TRBV3-1/TRBV3-2 | TGTGCCAGCAGACGGAGGGCCTGGGAGACCCAGTACTTC | CASRRRAWETQYF
- | TRBD1 | TRBJ1-1 | TRBV5-4 | TGTGCCAGCAGCGCGCCGGGACAGCCTAGAAACACTGAAGCTTTCTTT | CASSAPGQPRNTEAFF
once | TRBD1 | TRBJ1-2 | TRBV18 | TGTGCCAGCTCACCATTAGACAGGGGGGATGGCTACACCTTC | CASSPLDRGDGYTF
- | - | TRBJ1-2 | TRBV30 | TGTGCCTGGAGTCGGCGACAGGCGAGATCCTATGGCTACACCTTC | CAWSRRQARSYGYTF
- | - | TRBJ1-5 | TRBV28 | TGTGCCAGCAGTTCGGGGGGGCAGCCCCAGCATTTT | CASSSGGQPQHF
- | - | TRBJ1-1 | TRBV27 | TGTGCCAGCAGGAAAGTAGACACTGAAGCTTTCTTT | CASRKVDTEAFF
- | - | TRBJ1-1 | TRBV21-1 | TGTGCCAGCAGCAAAGTAACCCGGACAGGGGGCGCGGGTAGGACTGAAGCTTTCTTT | CASSKVTRTGGAGRTEAFF
- | - | TRBJ1-2 | TRBV23-1 | TGCGCCAGCAGTCAATCCAGGCCGTCCTCCTATGGCTACACCTTC | CASSQSRPSSYGYTF
- | TRBD2 | TRBJ2-3 | TRBV9 | TGTGCCAGCAGCCCCCGGACTAGCGGGAATACAGATACGCAGTATTTT | CASSPRTSGNTDTQYF
- | TRBD2 | TRBJ2-1 | TRBV6-2/TRBV6-3 | TGTGCCAGCAGTTCCCTAGGACTAGCGTGGAATGAGCAGTTCTTC | CASSSLGLAWNEQFF
- | - | TRBJ2-1 | TRBV7-9 | TGTGCCAGCAGCCCCCCGGGAGCAACCTACAATGAGCAGTTCTTC | CASSPPGATYNEQFF
- | - | TRBJ2-7 | TRBV18 | TGTGCCAGCTCACCATCCCAGGACTACGAGCAGTACTTC | CASSPSQDYEQYF
- | TRBD2 | TRBJ2-3 | TRBV12-5 | TGTGCTAGTGGCCCTAGGGGCGGGGGGGCGACAGATACGCAGTATTTT | CASGPRGGGATDTQYF
once | TRBD1 | TRBJ1-1 | TRBV11-1 | TGTGCCAGCAGCTTAGCGACAGGGTGGAGCACTGAAGCTTTCTTT | CASSLATGWSTEAFF
- | TRBD1 | TRBJ1-1 | TRBV6-5 | TGTGCCAGCAGCCGGGACAGGGGTTTTCCTGAAGCTTTCTTT | CASSRDRGFPEAFF
- | - | TRBJ2-1 | TRBV27 | TGTGCCACCCTAGGTGCCAATGAGCAGTTCTTC | CATLGANEQFF
- | - | TRBJ1-1 | TRBV30 | TGTGCCTGGAGTAAGAGTCACGGAGCTGAAGCTTTCTTT | CAWSKSHGAEAFF